This T cell receptor beta chain is drawn from a study of prognosis after radiotherapy for stage I lung cancer. Study summary: Development of distant metastases after radiotherapy was seen in several patients at a median of around seven months, with no significant progression in over twelve. Study-wide points: Tumor specificity was not determined for the expanded TCR clones.

Two-round multiplex PCR amplified TCR beta CDR3 from genomic DNA. It was primers specific to each TRBV and TRBJ gene that first-round PCR used. TCRdb reanalysed the multiplex PCR reads using MiXCR and keeps one entry per CDR3 protein. The sample contains fewer than 20,000 distinct CDR3 sequences, roughly 55% of which appear only once. From germline, CDR1 is GTSNPN and CDR2 SVGIG (reference sequence). V lost 8 bases, J lost 6 bases, and 12 bases stayed unmatched. This CDR3 is 14 amino acids long. Notes on this clonotype: Antigen unknown.

Two sampling time points were used, and roughly 6.2 milliliters of peripheral blood were drawn at each. This TCR was recovered from a donor aged 50 or older with non-small cell lung cancer. This chain joins TRBV30 and TRBJ2-2; 7 positions agree with TRBD2. The sample consisted of PBMCs, taken before or after stereotactic body radiation therapy (not recorded which). The CDR3 protein is CANTGIAGSGELFF. The CDR3 nucleotides read TGTGCCAATACGGGAATAGCGGGCTCCGGGGAGCTGTTTTTT.